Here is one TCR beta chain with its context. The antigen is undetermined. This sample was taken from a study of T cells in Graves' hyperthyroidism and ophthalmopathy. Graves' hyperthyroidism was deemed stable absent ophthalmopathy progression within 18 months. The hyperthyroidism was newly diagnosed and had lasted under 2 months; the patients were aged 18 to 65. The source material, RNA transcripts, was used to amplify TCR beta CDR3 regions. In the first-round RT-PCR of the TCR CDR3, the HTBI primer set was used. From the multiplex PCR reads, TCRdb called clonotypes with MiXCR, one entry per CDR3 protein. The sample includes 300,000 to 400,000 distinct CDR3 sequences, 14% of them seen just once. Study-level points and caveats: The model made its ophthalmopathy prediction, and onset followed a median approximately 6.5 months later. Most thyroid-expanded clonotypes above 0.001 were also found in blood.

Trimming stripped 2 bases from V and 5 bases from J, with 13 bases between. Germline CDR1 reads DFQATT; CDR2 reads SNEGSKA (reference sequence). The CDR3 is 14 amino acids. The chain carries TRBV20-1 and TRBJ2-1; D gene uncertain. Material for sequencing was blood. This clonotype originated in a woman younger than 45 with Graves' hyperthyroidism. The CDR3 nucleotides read TGCAGTGCTAGAAGTGGCTTGAGGCACAATGAGCAGTTCTTC. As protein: CSARSGLRHNEQFF.